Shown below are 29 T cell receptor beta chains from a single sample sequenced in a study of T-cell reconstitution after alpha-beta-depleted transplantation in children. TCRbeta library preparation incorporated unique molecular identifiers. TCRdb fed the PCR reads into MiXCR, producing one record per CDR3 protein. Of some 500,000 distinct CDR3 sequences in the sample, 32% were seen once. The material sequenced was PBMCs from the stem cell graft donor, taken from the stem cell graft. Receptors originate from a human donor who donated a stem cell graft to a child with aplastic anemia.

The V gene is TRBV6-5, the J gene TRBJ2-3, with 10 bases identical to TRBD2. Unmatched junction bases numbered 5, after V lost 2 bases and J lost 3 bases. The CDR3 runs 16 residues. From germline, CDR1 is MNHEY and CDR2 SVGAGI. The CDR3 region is CASSYLAGALTDTQYF. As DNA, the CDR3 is TGTGCCAGCAGTTACCTAGCGGGAGCGCTGACAGATACGCAGTATTTT.

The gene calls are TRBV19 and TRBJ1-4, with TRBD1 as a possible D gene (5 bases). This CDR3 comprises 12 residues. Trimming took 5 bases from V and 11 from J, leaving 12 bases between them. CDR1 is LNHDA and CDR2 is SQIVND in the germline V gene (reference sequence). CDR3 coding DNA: TGTGCCAGTAGTCTCGAGGGGACGAAACTGTTTTTT. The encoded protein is CASSLEGTKLFF. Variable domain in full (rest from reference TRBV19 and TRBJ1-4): DGGITQSPKYLFRKEGQNVTLSCEQNLNHDAMYWYRQDPGQGLRLIYYSQIVNDFQKGDIAEGYSVSREKKESFPLTVTSAQKNPTAFYLCASSLEGTKLFFGSGTQLSVL.

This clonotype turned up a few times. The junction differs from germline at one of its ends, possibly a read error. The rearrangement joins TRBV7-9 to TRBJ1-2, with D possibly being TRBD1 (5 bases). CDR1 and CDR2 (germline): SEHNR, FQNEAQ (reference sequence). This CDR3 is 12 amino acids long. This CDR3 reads CASSSSGVRAFF. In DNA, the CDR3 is TGTGCCAGCAGCTCCTCGGGGGTCCGCGCATTCTTC.

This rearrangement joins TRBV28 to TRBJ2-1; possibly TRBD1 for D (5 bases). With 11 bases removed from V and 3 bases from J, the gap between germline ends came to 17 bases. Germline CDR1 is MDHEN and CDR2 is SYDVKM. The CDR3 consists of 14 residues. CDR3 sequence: CAPLRQPYYNEQFF. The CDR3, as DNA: TGTGCCCCCCTTCGACAGCCCTACTACAATGAGCAGTTCTTC.

The CDR3 nucleotides are TGCAGTGCTAGAGTCTCTACCAATCAGCCCCAGCATTTT. Translated: CSARVSTNQPQHF. The J gene is TRBJ1-5, the V gene TRBV20-1; D is ambiguous. Trimming took 1 base from V and 3 from J, leaving 7 bases between them. The germline CDR1 and CDR2 sequences are DFQATT and SNEGSKA (reference sequence). There are 13 residues in the CDR3.

CDR3 nucleotides: TGTGCCAGCAGTGACCGACGGAGGGGCAATCAGCCCCAGCATTTT. Its protein is CASSDRRRGNQPQHF. J is TRBJ1-5 and V is TRBV2; D not certain. The germline gives CDR1 SNHLY, CDR2 FYNNEI. The CDR3 loop spans 15 amino acids. Trimming removed 3 bases at V and 2 bases at J, with 11 bases between.

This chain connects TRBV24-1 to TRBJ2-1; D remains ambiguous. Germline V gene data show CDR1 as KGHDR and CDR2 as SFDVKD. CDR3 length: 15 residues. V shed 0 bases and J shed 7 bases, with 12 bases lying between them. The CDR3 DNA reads TGTGCCACCAGTGATTTGGCCGGCGCACGGAATGAGCAGTTCTTC. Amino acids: CATSDLAGARNEQFF.

CDR3 residues: CASSPSTWTGLEQYF. CDR3 nucleotide sequence: TGTGCCAGCAGCCCCTCAACGTGGACAGGCCTCGAGCAGTACTTC. The chain recombines TRBV7-2 with TRBJ2-7; 7 bases line up with TRBD1. The length of the CDR3 is 15 residues. V lost 5 bases to trimming and J lost 6 bases; unmatched junction nucleotides: 13. Germline-derived CDR1 and CDR2 are SGHTA and FQGNSA.

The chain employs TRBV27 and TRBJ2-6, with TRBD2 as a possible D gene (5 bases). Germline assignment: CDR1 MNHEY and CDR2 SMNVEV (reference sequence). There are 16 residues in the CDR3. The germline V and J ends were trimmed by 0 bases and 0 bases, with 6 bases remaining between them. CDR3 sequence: CASSLSRVSGANVLTF. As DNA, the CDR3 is TGTGCCAGCAGTTTATCGCGGGTCTCTGGGGCCAACGTCCTGACTTTC. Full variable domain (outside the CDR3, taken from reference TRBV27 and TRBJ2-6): EAQVTQNPRYLITVTGKKLTVTCSQNMNHEYMSWYRQDPGLGLRQIYYSMNVEVTDKGDVPEGYKVSRKEKRNFPLILESPSPNQTSLYFCASSLSRVSGANVLTFGAGSRLTVL.

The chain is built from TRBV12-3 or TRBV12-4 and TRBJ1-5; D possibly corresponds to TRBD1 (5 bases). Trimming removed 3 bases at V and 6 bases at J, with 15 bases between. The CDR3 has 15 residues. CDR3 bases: TGTGCCAGCAGTTTCCGGGACGGTGCGGGTCAGCCCCAGCATTTT. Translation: CASSFRDGAGQPQHF.

Written as DNA, the CDR3 is TGCAGTGCTAGAGATCCAGGAGCCCTTTCGTATGGCTACACCTTC. Translated: CSARDPGALSYGYTF. This rearrangement joins TRBV20-1 to TRBJ1-2; no clear D. V shed 0 bases and J shed 5 bases, with 16 bases lying between them. This CDR3 comprises 15 residues. Germline CDR1 is DFQATT and CDR2 is SNEGSKA (reference sequence).

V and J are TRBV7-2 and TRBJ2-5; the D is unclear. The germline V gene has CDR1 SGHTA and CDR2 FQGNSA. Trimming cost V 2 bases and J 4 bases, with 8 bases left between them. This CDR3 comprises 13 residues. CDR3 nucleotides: TGTGCCAGCAGCTTAATAGAGCGAGAGACCCAGTACTTC. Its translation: CASSLIERETQYF.

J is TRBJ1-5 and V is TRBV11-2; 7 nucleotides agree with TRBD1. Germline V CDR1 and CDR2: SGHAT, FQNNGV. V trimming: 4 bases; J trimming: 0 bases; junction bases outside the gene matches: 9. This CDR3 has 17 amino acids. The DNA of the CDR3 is TGTGCCAGCAGCTCCCGGGACAGCCTTTTTAGCAATCAGCCCCAGCATTTT. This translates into CASSSRDSLFSNQPQHF.

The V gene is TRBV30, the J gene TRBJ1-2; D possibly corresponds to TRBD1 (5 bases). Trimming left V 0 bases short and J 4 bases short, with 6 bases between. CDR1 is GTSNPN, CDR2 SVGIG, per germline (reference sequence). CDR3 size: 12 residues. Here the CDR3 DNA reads TGTGCCTGGAGTGTCAGGGCCTATGGCTACACCTTC. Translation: CAWSVRAYGYTF.

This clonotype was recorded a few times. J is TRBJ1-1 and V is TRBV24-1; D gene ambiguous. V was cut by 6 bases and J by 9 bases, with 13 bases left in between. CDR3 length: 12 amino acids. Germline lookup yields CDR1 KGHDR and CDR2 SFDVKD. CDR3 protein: CATSRGGEKAFF. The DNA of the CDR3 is TGTGCCACCAGTCGAGGCGGAGAAAAAGCTTTCTTT.

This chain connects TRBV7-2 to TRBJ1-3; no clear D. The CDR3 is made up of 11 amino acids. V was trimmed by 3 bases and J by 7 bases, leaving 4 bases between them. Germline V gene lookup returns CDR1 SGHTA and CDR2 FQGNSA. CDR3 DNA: TGTGCCAGCAGCTTTAGGAACACCATATATTTT. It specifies CASSFRNTIYF. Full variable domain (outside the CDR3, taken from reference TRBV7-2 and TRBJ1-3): GAGVSQSPSNKVTEKGKDVELRCDPISGHTALYWYRQSLGQGLEFLIYFQGNSAPDKSGLPSDRFSAERTGGSVSTLTIQRTQQEDSAVYLCASSFRNTIYFGEGSWLTVV.

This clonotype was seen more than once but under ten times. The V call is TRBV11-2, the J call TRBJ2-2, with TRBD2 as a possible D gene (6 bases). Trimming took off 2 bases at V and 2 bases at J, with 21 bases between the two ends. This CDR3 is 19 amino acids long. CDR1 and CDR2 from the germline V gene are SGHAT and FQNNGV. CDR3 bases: TGTGCCAGCAGCTTATTCGGCTTAGGGCTAGCGACTAACACCGGGGAGCTGTTTTTT. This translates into CASSLFGLGLATNTGELFF.

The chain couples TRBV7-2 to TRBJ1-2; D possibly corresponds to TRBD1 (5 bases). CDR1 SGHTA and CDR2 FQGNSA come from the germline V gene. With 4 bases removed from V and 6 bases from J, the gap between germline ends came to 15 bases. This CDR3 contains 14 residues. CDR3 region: CASSSTSGAHGYTF. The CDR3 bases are TGTGCCAGCAGCTCCACGAGCGGGGCGCATGGCTACACCTTC.

CDR3 residues: CASSWGAGDHEQYF. The CDR3 coding sequence is TGCGCCAGCAGCTGGGGGGCGGGGGACCACGAGCAGTACTTC. The chain links TRBV5-1 to TRBJ2-7, with D perhaps TRBD2 (7 bases). V lost 3 bases, J lost 5 bases, and 15 bases lay in between. This CDR3 contains 14 residues. Germline CDR1 is SGHRS and CDR2 is YFSETQ.

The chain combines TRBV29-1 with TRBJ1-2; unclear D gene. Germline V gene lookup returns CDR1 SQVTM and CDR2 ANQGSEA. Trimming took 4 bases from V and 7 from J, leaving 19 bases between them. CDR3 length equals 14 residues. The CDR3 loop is CSVGGVPVEAGYTF. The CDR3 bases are TGCAGCGTTGGCGGGGTCCCCGTTGAGGCTGGCTACACCTTC. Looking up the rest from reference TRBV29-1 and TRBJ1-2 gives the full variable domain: SAVISQKPSRDICQRGTSLTIQCQVDSQVTMMFWYRQQPGQSLTLIATANQGSEATYESGFVIDKFPISRPNLTFSTLTVSNMSPEDSSIYLCSVGGVPVEAGYTFGSGTRLTVV.

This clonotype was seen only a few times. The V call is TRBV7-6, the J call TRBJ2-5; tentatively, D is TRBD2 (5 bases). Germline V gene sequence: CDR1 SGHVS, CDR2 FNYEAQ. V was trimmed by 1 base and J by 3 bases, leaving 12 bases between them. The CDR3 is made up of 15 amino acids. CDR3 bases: TGTGCCAGCAGCTTAGGGGCAGCGGTCAAAGAGACCCAGTACTTC. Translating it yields CASSLGAAVKETQYF.

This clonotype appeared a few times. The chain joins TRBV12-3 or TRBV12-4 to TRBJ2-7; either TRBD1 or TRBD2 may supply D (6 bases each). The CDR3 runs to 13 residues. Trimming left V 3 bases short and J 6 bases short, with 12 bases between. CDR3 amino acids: CASSFRGVSEQYV. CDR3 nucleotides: TGTGCCAGCAGTTTTAGGGGGGTGAGCGAGCAGTACGTC.

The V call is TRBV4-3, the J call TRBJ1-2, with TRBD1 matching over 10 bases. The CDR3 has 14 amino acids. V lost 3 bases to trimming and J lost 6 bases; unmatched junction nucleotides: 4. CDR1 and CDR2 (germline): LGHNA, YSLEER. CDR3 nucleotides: TGCGCCAGCAGCCAGGGACAGGGGAACAATGGCTACACCTTC. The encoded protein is CASSQGQGNNGYTF.

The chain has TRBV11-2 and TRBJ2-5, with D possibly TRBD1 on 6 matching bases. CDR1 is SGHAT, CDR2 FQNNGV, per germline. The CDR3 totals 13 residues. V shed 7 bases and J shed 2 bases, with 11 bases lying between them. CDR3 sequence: CASNTGLQETQYF. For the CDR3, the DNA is TGTGCCAGCAACACAGGGTTGCAAGAGACCCAGTACTTC.

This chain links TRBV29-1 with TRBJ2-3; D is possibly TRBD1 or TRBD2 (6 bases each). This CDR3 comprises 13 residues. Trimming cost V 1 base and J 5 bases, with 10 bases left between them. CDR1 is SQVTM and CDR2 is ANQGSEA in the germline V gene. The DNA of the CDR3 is TGCAGCGTTGAAGCTGGGGGGCGAGATACGCAGTATTTT. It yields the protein CSVEAGGRDTQYF.

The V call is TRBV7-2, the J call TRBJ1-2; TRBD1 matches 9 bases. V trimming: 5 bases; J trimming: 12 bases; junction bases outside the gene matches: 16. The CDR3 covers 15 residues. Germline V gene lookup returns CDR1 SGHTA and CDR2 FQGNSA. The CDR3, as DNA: TGTGCCAGCAGCCCCGGAAATCCCGGGACAGGGTTTAACACCTTC. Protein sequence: CASSPGNPGTGFNTF.

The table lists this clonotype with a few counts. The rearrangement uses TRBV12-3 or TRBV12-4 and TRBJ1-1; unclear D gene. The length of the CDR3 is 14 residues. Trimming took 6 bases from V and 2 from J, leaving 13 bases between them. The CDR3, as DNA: TGTGCCAGCAGCCCAAAACGTCTTAACACTGAAGCTTTCTTT. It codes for CASSPKRLNTEAFF.

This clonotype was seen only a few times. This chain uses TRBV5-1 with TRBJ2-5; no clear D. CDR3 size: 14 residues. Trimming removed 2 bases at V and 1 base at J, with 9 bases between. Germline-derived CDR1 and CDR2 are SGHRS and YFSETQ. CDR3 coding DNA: TGCGCCAGCAGCTTCGACTTATTCCAAGAGACCCAGTACTTC. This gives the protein CASSFDLFQETQYF.

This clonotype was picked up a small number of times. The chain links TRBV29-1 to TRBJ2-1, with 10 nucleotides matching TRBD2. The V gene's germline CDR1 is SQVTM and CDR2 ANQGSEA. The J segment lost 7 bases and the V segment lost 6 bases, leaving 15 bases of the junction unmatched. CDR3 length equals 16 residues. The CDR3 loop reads CSVPRTSGATANEQFF. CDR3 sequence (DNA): TGCAGCGTCCCACGGACTAGCGGCGCCACGGCTAATGAGCAGTTCTTC.